This T cell receptor beta chain was obtained from a study of T cell responses to AZD1222 COVID-19 vaccine. Assay used: immunoSEQ multiplex PCR; TCRdb lists only in-frame clones, some missing. The sample lists some 170,000 clones, less than 90% occurring once. Germline-derived CDR1 and CDR2 are LGHNA and YSLEER. V gave up 0 bases and J gave up 2 bases, with 8 bases separating them. This CDR3 is built from 15 residues. Source: peripheral blood, taken on day 0 of AZD1222 vaccination. The chain recombines TRBV4-3 with TRBJ2-1; possible D gene TRBD2, 6 bases. The sequence was collected from an adult in good health. CDR3 coding DNA: TGCGCCAGCAGCCAAGAGCTAGCGCCCTACAATGAGCAGTTCTTC. This encodes CASSQELAPYNEQFF.